A single sample gave rise to the 11 T cell receptor beta chains below, sequenced in a study of CD8 T cells in ankylosing spondylitis. One entry per CDR3 protein results from TCRdb running MiXCR on the 5' RACE reads. This table has roughly 230,000 distinct CDR3 sequences, around 8% appearing once. The sequenced sample was blood, either unsorted or a sorted T cell fraction (not recorded which). Receptors were obtained from a female donor with ankylosing spondylitis or in good health (not recorded which).

Only a few counts were recorded for this clonotype. This sequence joins TRBV7-2 and TRBJ1-5, with a tentative D call TRBD1 (5 bases). This CDR3 is built from 15 residues. The V end lost 4 bases, the J end lost 6 bases, and 16 bases lay between the germline ends. Germline CDR1 is SGHTA and CDR2 is FQGNSA. CDR3 sequence: CASSYTGTGSQPQHF. The CDR3 DNA is TGTGCCAGCAGCTACACCGGGACCGGTAGTCAGCCCCAGCATTTT.

At least ten counts were recorded for this clonotype. The V gene is TRBV19, the J gene TRBJ2-2; 7 bases line up with TRBD1. V trimming: 4 bases; J trimming: 5 bases; junction bases outside the gene matches: 1. Per the germline V gene, CDR1 is LNHDA and CDR2 is SQIVND (reference sequence). This CDR3 contains 13 residues. The CDR3 spells CASSKGQTGELFF. DNA of the CDR3: TGTGCCAGTAGTAAGGGACAGACCGGGGAGCTGTTTTTT. The whole variable domain, filled in from reference TRBV19 and TRBJ2-2, reads DGGITQSPKYLFRKEGQNVTLSCEQNLNHDAMYWYRQDPGQGLRLIYYSQIVNDFQKGDIAEGYSVSREKKESFPLTVTSAQKNPTAFYLCASSKGQTGELFFGEGSRLTVL.

In this sample, this clonotype turned up many times. The chain has TRBV6-5 and TRBJ2-7; perhaps TRBD1 as D (5 bases). The CDR3 length is 17 residues. Germline V gives CDR1 MNHEY, CDR2 SVGAGI. Trimming cost V 0 bases and J 0 bases, with 15 bases left between them. In DNA, the CDR3 is TGTGCCAGCAGTTACTCCCCCTGGGGCGTCTCCTCCTACGAGCAGTACTTC. Amino acid sequence: CASSYSPWGVSSYEQYF.

At least ten counts were recorded for this clonotype. The chain recombines TRBV12-3 or TRBV12-4 with TRBJ2-2; maybe TRBD1 (5 bases). The CDR3 spans 15 residues. Trimming pared 1 base from V and 3 bases from J, leaving 9 bases between. CDR3 amino acids: CASSLVGAHTGELFF. The CDR3 region has the DNA TGTGCCAGCAGTTTAGTAGGGGCCCACACCGGGGAGCTGTTTTTT.

This clonotype showed up many times. The chain uses TRBV5-4 and TRBJ2-7, with a possible D match to TRBD1 (5 bases). From germline, CDR1 is SGHNT and CDR2 YYREEE (reference sequence). V lost 4 bases and J 4 bases, leaving 15 bases between the germline ends. CDR3 size: 14 residues. The CDR3 sequence is CASSMDIPPYEQYF. The CDR3 region has the DNA TGTGCCAGCAGCATGGACATCCCCCCATACGAGCAGTACTTC.

This clonotype showed up many times. The chain is built from TRBV3-1 and TRBJ2-3; 11 bases are a match to TRBD2. Germline-derived CDR1 and CDR2 are LGHDT and YNNKEL (reference sequence). The CDR3 has 17 amino acids. J was trimmed by 6 bases and V by 3 bases; bases with no gene match: 11. CDR3 nucleotides: TGTGCCAGCAGCCAGGCTATAGCGGGAGGGTCGTCTGATACGCAGTATTTT. It specifies CASSQAIAGGSSDTQYF.

Many counts were recorded for this clonotype. This chain uses TRBV4-2 with TRBJ2-2, with D perhaps TRBD2 (5 bases). The CDR3 covers 16 residues. V was shortened by 0 bases and J by 4 bases, with 12 bases between the two germline ends. Germline CDR1 is LGHNA and CDR2 is YNFKEQ. In DNA form, the CDR3 reads TGTGCCAGCAGCCAAGAGGATCGAGGAGGCACCGGGGAGCTGTTTTTT. Its protein product is CASSQEDRGGTGELFF.

Only a few counts were recorded for this clonotype. The chain employs TRBV7-9 and TRBJ1-1; no clear D gene. The CDR3 runs 13 residues. With 5 bases removed from V and 4 bases from J, the gap between germline ends came to 11 bases. Germline-derived CDR1 and CDR2 are SEHNR and FQNEAQ (reference sequence). The CDR3 here is CASSVEVRTEAFF. Written as DNA, the CDR3 is TGTGCCAGCAGCGTAGAGGTTCGCACTGAAGCTTTCTTT.

This clonotype was detected many times. The V gene is TRBV20-1, the J gene TRBJ2-1; TRBD1 might be the D (6 bases). The CDR3 covers 12 residues. CDR1 is DFQATT, CDR2 SNEGSKA, per germline (reference sequence). The CDR3 is CGGKRDHNEQFF. CDR3 nucleotide sequence: TGCGGGGGCAAGAGGGATCACAATGAGCAGTTCTTC.

This clonotype came up many times. The V and J genes are TRBV12-3 or TRBV12-4 and TRBJ1-1; possibly TRBD1 for D (5 bases). Trimming left V 8 bases short and J 5 bases short, with 15 bases between. This CDR3 spans 13 amino acids. The DNA for the CDR3 is TGTGCCAGCGCCAGAGACAGCGAAACTGAAGCTTTCTTT. Amino acids: CASARDSETEAFF.

This clonotype was observed a handful of times. J is TRBJ1-2 and V is TRBV7-2, with no clear D. Trimming cost V 3 bases and J 4 bases, with 12 bases left between them. Germline V gene lookup returns CDR1 SGHTA and CDR2 FQGNSA. The CDR3 runs 14 residues. CDR3 loop: CASSFRRAGYGYTF. The CDR3 region has the DNA TGTGCCAGCAGCTTCAGAAGGGCAGGCTATGGCTACACCTTC.